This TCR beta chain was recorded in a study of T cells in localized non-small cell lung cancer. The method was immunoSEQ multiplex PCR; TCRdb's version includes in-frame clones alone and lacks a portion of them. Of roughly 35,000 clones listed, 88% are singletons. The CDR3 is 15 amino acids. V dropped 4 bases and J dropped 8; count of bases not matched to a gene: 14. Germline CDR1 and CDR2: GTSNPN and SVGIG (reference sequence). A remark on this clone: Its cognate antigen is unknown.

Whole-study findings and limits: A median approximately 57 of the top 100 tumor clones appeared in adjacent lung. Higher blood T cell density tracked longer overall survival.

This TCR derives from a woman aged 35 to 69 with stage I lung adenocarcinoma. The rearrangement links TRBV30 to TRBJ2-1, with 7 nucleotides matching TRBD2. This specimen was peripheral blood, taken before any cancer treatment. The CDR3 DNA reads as TGTGCCTGGACCAGGGACTCCGCGGCGGGAGATGAGCAGTTCTTC. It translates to CAWTRDSAAGDEQFF.